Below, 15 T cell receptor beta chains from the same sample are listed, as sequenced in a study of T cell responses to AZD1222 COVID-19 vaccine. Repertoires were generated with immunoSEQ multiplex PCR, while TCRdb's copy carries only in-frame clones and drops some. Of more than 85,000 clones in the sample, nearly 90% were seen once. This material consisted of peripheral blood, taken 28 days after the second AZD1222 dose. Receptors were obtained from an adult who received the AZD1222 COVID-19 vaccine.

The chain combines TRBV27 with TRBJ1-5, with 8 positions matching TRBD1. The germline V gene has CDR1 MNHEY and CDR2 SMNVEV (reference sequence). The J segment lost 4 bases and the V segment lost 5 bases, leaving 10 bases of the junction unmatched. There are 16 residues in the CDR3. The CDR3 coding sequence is TGTGCCAGCAGTCGCCTGGGGACAGGAAAGAATCAGCCCCAGCATTTT. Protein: CASSRLGTGKNQPQHF.

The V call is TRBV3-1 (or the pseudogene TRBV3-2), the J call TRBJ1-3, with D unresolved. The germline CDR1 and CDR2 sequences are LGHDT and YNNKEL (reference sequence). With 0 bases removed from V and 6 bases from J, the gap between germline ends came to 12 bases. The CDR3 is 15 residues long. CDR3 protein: CASSQEGILVNTIYF. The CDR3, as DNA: TGTGCCAGCAGCCAAGAAGGGATATTAGTAAACACCATATATTTT.

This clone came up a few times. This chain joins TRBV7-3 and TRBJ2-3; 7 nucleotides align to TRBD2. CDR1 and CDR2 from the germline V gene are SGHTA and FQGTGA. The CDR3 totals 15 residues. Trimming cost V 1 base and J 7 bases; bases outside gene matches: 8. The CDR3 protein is CASSLKGPSGYTQYF. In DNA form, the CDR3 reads TGTGCCAGCAGCTTAAAGGGTCCTAGCGGATATACGCAGTATTTT.

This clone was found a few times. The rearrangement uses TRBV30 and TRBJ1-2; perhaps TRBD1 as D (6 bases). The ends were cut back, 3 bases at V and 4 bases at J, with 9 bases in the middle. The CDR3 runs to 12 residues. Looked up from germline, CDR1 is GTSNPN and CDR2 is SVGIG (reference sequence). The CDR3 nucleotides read TGTGCCTGGAGGCGGGGGCTCTATGGCTACACCTTC. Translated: CAWRRGLYGYTF.

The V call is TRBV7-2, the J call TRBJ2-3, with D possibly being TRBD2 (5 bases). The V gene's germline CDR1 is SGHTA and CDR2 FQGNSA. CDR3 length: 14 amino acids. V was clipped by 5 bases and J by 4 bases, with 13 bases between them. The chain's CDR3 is CASSPSFVADTQYF. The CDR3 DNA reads TGTGCCAGCAGCCCTAGCTTCGTGGCAGATACGCAGTATTTT.

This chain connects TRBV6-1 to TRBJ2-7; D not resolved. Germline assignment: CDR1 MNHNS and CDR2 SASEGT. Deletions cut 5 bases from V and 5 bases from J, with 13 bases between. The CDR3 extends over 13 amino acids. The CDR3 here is CASSSLRQNEQYF. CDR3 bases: TGTGCCAGCAGTTCCTTAAGGCAAAACGAGCAGTACTTC.

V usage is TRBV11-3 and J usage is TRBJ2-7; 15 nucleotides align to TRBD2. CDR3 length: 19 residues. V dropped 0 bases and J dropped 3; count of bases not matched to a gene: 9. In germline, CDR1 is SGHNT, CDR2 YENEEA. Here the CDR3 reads CASSLDPYPGLAGGYEQYF. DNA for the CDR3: TGTGCCAGCAGCTTAGATCCGTACCCGGGACTAGCGGGAGGCTACGAGCAGTACTTC.

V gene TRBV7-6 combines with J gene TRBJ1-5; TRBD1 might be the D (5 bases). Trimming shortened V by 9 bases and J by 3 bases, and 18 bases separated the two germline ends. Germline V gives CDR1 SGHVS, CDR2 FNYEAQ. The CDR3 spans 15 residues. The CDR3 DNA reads TGTGCCAGGAAAGGGAGGGGCGAGGACAATCAGCCCCAGCATTTT. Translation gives CARKGRGEDNQPQHF.

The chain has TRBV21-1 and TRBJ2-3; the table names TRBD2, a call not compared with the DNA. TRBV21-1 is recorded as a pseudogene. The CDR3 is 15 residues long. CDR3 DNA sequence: TGTGCCAGCAGCCAAGGGCGGGAGAGCACAGATACGCAGTATTTT. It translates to CASSQGRESTDTQYF.

CDR3 bases: TGTGCCAGCAGCTTAAATCCCGCCGGGGAGCTGTTTTTT. Translation gives CASSLNPAGELFF. This rearrangement joins TRBV7-9 to TRBJ2-2; D is unresolved. CDR1 is SEHNR, CDR2 FQNEAQ, per germline (reference sequence). This CDR3 is built from 13 residues. The V end was cut by 2 bases, the J end by 6 bases, with 7 bases between.

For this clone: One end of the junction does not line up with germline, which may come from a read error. CDR3 bases: TGTACCACCAGCAGAGATTTAAGGGGGTCCGGGGAGCTGTTTTTT. The encoded protein is CTTSRDLRGSGELFF. This sequence joins TRBV15 and TRBJ2-2; perhaps TRBD1 as D (6 bases). This CDR3 has 15 amino acids. Germline values: CDR1 LNHNV, CDR2 YYDKDF (reference sequence).

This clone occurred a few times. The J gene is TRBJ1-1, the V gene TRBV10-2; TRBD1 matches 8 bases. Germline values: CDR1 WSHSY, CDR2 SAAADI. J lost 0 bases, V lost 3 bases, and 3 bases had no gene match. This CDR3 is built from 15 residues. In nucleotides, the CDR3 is TGCGCCAGCAGTGAACCGGGACAGGTGAACACTGAAGCTTTCTTT. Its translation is CASSEPGQVNTEAFF.

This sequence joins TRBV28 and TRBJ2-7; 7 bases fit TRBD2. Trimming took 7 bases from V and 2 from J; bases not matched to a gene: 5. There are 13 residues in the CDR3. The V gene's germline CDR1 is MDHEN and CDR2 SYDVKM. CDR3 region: CASKTSVPYEQYF. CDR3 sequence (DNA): TGTGCCAGCAAAACTAGCGTACCCTACGAGCAGTACTTC.

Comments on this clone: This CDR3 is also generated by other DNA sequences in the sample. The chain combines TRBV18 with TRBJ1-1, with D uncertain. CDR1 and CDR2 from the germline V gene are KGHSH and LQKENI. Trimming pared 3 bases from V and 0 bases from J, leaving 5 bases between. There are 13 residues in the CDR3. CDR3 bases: TGTGCCAGCTCACCGGGAATGAACACTGAAGCTTTCTTT. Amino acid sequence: CASSPGMNTEAFF.

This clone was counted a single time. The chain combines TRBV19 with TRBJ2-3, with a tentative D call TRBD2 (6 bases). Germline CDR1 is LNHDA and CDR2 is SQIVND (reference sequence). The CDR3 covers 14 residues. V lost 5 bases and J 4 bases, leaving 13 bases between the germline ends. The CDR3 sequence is CASSGGLPADTQYF. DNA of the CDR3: TGTGCCAGTAGTGGGGGACTTCCCGCAGATACGCAGTATTTT.